This is a list of T cell receptor beta chains from one sample in a study of T-cell reconstitution after alpha-beta-depleted transplantation in children. Each CDR3 protein is one row after TCRdb ran MiXCR on the PCR reads. The data contain 300,000 to 350,000 distinct CDR3 sequences, roughly 21% of them singletons. The sequences come from PBMCs, mostly from graft donor cells, collected 180 days after TCRalphabeta/CD19-depleted stem cell transplant. Source of these receptors: a male patient aged 10-17 years who had a stem cell transplant for acute lymphoblastic leukemia, so the T cells may come from the graft donor. The conserved cysteine and the conserved F or W are not part of the CDR3 here. The order of the fields is V gene, CDR3 protein.

V: TRBV7-3
CDR3: ASSPLMGECTYKQY

V: TRBV10-3
CDR3: AISDLSGTGHEKLF

V: TRBV28
CDR3: ASSFRVTGELF

V: TRBV5-5
CDR3: ASTRIRGLAGDHEQF

V: TRBV27
CDR3: ASSSGTPYEQY

V: TRBV5-1
CDR3: ASRESRLAATDTQY

V: TRBV7-3
CDR3: ASSLRGRVAYEQY

V: TRBV6-2/TRBV6-3
CDR3: ASIPGGLAGPYEIQY

V: TRBV21-1
CDR3: ASSKVGRTLDKNIQY

V: TRBV12-3/TRBV12-4
CDR3: ASRGLAGKTYEQY

V: TRBV10-3
CDR3: AISELDYEQY

V: TRBV15
CDR3: ATSNKRLPGQGSGYT

V: TRBV18
CDR3: ASSRRLAGVKDTQY

V: TRBV20-1
CDR3: SAQGGPDTQY

V: TRBV5-4
CDR3: ASSLEGTSGRVKY

V: TRBV27
CDR3: ASSPQTSESYEQY

V: TRBV7-3
CDR3: ASSLPGVLYNEQF

V: TRBV3-1
CDR3: ASTRVLGTEAF

V: TRBV27
CDR3: ASSSARNEQF

V: TRBV7-5
CDR3: ISVSEAERTGGAPDTEAF

V: TRBV20-1
CDR3: SARGTGTYEQY

V: TRBV15
CDR3: ATSRDRGGQSTQY

V: TRBV6-5
CDR3: ASSFGWGQGGETQY

V: TRBV12-3/TRBV12-4
CDR3: ASSTNTGVSPLH

V: TRBV5-6
CDR3: ASSRGRNQETQY

V: TRBV3-1
CDR3: ASSQFVGTQY

V: TRBV20-1
CDR3: SALRTGEAYSNQPQH

V: TRBV12-3/TRBV12-4
CDR3: ASSLASLGASGEDGSYNEQF

V: TRBV5-1
CDR3: ASSFLAGGHNEQF

V: TRBV29-1
CDR3: SVSTTWDRGHGNTIY

V: TRBV9
CDR3: ASSVAILAGLFYPSTDTQY

V: TRBV20-1
CDR3: SASLKPTIAYNEQF

V: TRBV5-1
CDR3: ASSQNFPTMTSGSVGNEQF

V: TRBV5-1
CDR3: ASSLPRKSSYEQY

V: TRBV27
CDR3: ATTDGYEQY